This T cell receptor (beta chain) derives from a study of identifying expanded T cells in peripheral blood. As concerns this clone: Its specificity is unknown.

Findings of the study overall: Two-week clone count variance significantly increased as total template count grew. Around 1.2 clones differed between technical replicates, versus around 15 and 19 over time.

Method: immunoSEQ multiplex PCR; TCRdb's copy keeps in-frame clones and lacks some. The top ten hold over 3% of the sample, which has 130,000 or so clones, approximately 88% seen once. This CDR3 comprises 16 residues. Deletions cut 5 bases from V and 1 base from J, with 18 bases between. Germline V gene lookup returns CDR1 SGHDT and CDR2 YYEEEE. No infections or other immune events were documented during collection. Sequencing was carried out using blood. The TCR originated in a person between 18 and 70 years old in good health. The gene calls are TRBV5-6 and TRBJ1-1, with D perhaps TRBD1 (5 bases). Here the CDR3 reads CASSSPWGGENTEAFF. The DNA for the CDR3 is TGTGCCAGCAGTTCTCCCTGGGGCGGGGAGAACACTGAAGCTTTCTTT. Full variable domain (outside the CDR3, taken from reference TRBV5-6 and TRBJ1-1): DAGVTQSPTHLIKTRGQQVTLRCSPKSGHDTVSWYQQALGQGPQFIFQYYEEEERQRGNFPDRFSGHQFPNYSSELNVNALLLGDSALYLCASSSPWGGENTEAFFGQGTRLTVV.